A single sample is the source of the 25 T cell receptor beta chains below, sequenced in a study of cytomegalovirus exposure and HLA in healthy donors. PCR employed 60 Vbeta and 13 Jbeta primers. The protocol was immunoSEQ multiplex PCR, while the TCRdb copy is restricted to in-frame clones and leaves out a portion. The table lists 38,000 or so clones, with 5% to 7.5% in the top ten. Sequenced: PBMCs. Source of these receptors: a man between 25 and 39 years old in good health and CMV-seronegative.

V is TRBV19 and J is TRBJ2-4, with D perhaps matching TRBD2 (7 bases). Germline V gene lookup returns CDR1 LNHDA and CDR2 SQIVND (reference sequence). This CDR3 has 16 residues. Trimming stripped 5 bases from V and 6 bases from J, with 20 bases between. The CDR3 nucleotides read TGTGCCAGTAGTCCTCAGTGGCGGGGGCCTTTAAACATTCAGTACTTC. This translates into CASSPQWRGPLNIQYF.

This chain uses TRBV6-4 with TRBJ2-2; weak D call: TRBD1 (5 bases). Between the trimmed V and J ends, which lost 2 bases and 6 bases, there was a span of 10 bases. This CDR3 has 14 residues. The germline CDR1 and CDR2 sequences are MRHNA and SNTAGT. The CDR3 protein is CASSDQVGAGELFF. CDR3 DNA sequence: TGTGCCAGCAGTGACCAAGTAGGGGCCGGGGAGCTGTTTTTT.

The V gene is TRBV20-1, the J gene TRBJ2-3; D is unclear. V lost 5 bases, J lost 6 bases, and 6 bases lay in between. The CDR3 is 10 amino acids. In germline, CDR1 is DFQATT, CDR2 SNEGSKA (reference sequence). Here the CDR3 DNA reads TGCAGTGCTTGGGCGGATACGCAGTATTTT. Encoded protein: CSAWADTQYF.

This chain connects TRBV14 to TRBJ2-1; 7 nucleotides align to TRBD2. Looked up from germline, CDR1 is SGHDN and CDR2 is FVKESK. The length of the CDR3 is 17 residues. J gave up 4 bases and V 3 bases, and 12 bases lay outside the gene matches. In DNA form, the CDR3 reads TGTGCCAGCAGCCACCCTAATGGGAGGGAAGATTACAATGAGCAGTTCTTC. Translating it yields CASSHPNGREDYNEQFF. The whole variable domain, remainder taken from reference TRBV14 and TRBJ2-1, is EAGVTQFPSHSVIEKGQTVTLRCDPISGHDNLYWYRRVMGKEIKFLLHFVKESKQDESGMPNNRFLAERTGGTYSTLKVQPAELEDSGVYFCASSHPNGREDYNEQFFGPGTRLTVL.

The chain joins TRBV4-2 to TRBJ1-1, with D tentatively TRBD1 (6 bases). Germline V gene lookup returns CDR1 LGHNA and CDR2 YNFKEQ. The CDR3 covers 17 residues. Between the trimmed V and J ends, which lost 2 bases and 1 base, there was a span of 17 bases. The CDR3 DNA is TGTGCCAGCAGCCAATTGGGAATAGGACAGAAGAACACTGAAGCTTTCTTT. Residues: CASSQLGIGQKNTEAFF.

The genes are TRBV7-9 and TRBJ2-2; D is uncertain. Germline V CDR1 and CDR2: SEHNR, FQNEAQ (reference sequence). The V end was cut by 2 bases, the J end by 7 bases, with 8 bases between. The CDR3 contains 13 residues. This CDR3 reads CASSLPHGGELFF. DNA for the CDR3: TGTGCCAGCAGCTTACCCCACGGCGGGGAGCTGTTTTTT.

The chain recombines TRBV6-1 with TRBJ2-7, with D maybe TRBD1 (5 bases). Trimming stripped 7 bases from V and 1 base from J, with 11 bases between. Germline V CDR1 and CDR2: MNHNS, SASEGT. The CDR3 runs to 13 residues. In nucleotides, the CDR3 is TGTGCCAGCAAAACTCAGGGTTCCTACGAGCAGTACTTC. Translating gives CASKTQGSYEQYF.

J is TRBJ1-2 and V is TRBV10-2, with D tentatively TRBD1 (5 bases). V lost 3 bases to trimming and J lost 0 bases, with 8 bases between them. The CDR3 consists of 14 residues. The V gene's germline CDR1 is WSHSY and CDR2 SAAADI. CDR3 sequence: CASSDPGANYGYTF. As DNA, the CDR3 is TGCGCCAGCAGTGACCCGGGGGCTAACTATGGCTACACCTTC.

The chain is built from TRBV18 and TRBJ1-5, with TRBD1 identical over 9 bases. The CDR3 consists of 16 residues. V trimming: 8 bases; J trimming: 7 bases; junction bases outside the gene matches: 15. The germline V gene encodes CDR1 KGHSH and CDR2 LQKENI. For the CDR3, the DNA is TGTGCCAGCGCCATGAGCGGGACAGGGACTGGGCAGCCCCAGCATTTT. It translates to CASAMSGTGTGQPQHF.

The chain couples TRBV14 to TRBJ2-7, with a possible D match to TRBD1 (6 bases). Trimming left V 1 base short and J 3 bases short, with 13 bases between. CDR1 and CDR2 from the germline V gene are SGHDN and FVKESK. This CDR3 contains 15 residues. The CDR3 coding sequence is TGTGCCAGCAGCCAAGGGTGGGGGACAAACTACGAGCAGTACTTC. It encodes CASSQGWGTNYEQYF.

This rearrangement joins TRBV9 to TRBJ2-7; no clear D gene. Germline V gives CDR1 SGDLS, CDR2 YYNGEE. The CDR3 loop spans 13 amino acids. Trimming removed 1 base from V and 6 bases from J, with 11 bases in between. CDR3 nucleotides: TGTGCCAGCAGCGTACGGAATACGGGCGAGCAGTACTTC. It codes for CASSVRNTGEQYF.

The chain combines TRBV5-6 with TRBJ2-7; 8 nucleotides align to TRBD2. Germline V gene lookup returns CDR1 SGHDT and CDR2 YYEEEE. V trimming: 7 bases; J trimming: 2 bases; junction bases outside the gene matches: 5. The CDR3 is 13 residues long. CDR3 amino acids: CASLAGGAYEQYF. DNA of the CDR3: TGTGCCAGCCTTGCGGGGGGAGCCTACGAGCAGTACTTC.

CDR3 region: CARNRRTGHGSGFMNTEAFF. CDR3 coding DNA: TGTGCCAGGAATAGGAGGACAGGGCACGGCTCGGGTTTCATGAACACTGAAGCTTTCTTT. V usage is TRBV18 and J usage is TRBJ1-1; 8 nucleotides agree with TRBD1. The ends lost 9 bases at V and 0 bases at J; junction bases unmatched: 24. This CDR3 region has 20 residues. CDR1 is KGHSH and CDR2 is LQKENI in the germline V gene.

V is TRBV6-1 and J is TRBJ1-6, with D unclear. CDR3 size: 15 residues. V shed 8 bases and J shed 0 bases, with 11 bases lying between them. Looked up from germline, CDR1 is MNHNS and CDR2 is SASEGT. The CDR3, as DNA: TGTGCCAGCCGCCCTGCGAGCTCCTATAATTCACCCCTCCACTTT. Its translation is CASRPASSYNSPLHF.

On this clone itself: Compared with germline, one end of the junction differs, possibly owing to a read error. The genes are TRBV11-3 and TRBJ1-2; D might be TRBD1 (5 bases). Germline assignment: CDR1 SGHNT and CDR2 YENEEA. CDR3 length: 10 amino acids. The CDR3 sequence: CASSLSGPIF. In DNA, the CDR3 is TGTGCCAGCAGCTTATCAGGGCCGATCTTC.

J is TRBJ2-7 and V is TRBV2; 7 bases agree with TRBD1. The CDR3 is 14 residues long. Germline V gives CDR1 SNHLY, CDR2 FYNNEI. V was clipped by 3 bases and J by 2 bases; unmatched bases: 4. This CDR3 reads CASSDWDSAYEQYF. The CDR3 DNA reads TGTGCCAGCAGTGACTGGGACAGCGCCTACGAGCAGTACTTC.

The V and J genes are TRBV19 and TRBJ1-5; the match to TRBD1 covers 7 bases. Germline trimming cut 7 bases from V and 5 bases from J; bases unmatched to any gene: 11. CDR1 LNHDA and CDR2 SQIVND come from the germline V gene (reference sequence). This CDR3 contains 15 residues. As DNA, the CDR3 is TGTGCCAGTACTACCTTCGACAGGGTTGATCAGCCCCAGCATTTT. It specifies CASTTFDRVDQPQHF.

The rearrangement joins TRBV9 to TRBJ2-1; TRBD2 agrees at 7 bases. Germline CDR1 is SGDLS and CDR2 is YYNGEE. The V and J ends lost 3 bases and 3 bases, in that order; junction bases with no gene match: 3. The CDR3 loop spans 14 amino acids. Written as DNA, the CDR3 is TGTGCCAGCAGCGCTAGCGGAGGCTACAATGAGCAGTTCTTC. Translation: CASSASGGYNEQFF.

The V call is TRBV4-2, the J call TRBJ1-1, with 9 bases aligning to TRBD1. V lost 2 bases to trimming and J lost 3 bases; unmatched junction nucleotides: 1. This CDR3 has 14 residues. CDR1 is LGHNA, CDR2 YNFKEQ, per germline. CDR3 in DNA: TGTGCCAGCAGCCAAACAGGGGGCTACACTGAAGCTTTCTTT. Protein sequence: CASSQTGGYTEAFF.

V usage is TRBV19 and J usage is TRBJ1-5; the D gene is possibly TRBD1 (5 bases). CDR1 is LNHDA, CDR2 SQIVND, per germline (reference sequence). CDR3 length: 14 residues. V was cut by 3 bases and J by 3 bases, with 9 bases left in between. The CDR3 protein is CASSMVTVNQPQHF. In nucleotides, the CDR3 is TGTGCCAGTAGTATGGTGACAGTCAATCAGCCCCAGCATTTT.

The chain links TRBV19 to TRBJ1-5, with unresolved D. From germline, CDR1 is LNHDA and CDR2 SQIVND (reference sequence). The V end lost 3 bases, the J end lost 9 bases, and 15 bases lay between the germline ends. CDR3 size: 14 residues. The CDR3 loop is CASSIPISNGPQHF. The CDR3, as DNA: TGTGCCAGTAGTATCCCAATAAGCAACGGGCCCCAGCATTTT.

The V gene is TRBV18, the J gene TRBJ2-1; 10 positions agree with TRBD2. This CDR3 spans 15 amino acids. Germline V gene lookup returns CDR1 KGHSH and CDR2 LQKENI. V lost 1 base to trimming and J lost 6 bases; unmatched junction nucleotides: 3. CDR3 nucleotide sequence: TGTGCCAGCTCACCACTACTAGCGGGGCGCAATGAGCAGTTCTTC. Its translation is CASSPLLAGRNEQFF.

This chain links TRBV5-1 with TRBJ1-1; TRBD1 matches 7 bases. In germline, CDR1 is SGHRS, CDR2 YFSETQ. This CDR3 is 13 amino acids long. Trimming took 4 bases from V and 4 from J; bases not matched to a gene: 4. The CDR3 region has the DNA TGCGCCAGCAGCCAGACAGGGATCACTGAAGCTTTCTTT. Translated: CASSQTGITEAFF.

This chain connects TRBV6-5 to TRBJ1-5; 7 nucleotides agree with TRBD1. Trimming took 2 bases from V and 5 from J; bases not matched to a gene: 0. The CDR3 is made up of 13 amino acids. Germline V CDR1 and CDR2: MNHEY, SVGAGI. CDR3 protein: CASSYRGHQPQHF. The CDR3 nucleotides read TGTGCCAGCAGTTACAGGGGGCATCAGCCCCAGCATTTT.

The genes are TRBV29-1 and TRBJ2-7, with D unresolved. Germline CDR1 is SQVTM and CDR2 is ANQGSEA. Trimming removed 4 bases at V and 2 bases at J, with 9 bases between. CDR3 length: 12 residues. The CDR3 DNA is TGCAGCGTTGTTGAGTTTGCCTACGAGCAGTACTTC. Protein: CSVVEFAYEQYF.